One sample yielded the 13 T cell receptor beta chains listed below, sequenced in a study of blood T cell repertoires in COVID-19. The method was immunoSEQ multiplex PCR; TCRdb's version includes in-frame clones alone and lacks a portion of them. The data contain over 150,000 clones, more than 75% of them singletons. The material sequenced was peripheral blood. These receptors were obtained from a young woman who had recovered from COVID-19.

This chain uses TRBV21-1 with TRBJ2-4; the tabulated D call, TRBD2, remains unverified against the DNA. TRBV21-1 constitutes a pseudogene. There are 14 residues in the CDR3. This chain's CDR3 is CASTPFGGKNIQYF. The CDR3 DNA follows: TGTGCCAGCACCCCCTTCGGGGGAAAAAACATTCAGTACTTC.

The V call is TRBV4-3, the J call TRBJ1-5; tentative D call: TRBD1 (5 bases). The germline V gene has CDR1 LGHNA and CDR2 YSLEER. V was trimmed by 0 bases and J by 7 bases, leaving 7 bases between them. The CDR3 loop spans 13 amino acids. The CDR3 reads CASSQDQGQPQHF. CDR3 nucleotides: TGCGCCAGCAGCCAAGATCAGGGACAGCCCCAGCATTTT.

The chain combines TRBV6-1 with TRBJ2-7; possible D gene TRBD1, 6 bases. CDR1 MNHNS and CDR2 SASEGT come from the germline V gene. Trimming removed 2 bases from V and 6 bases from J, with 11 bases in between. CDR3 length equals 13 residues. The CDR3: CASSENLTGEQYV. The DNA for the CDR3 is TGTGCCAGCAGTGAAAACCTGACAGGCGAGCAGTACGTC.

The chain joins TRBV7-8 to TRBJ1-4; 8 nucleotides line up with TRBD1. With V trimmed by 3 bases and J by 3 bases, 12 bases remained unmatched. The germline V gene encodes CDR1 SGHVS and CDR2 FQNEAQ. CDR3 length: 18 amino acids. The CDR3 bases are TGTGCCAGCAGCTTTCTTCGACAGGGGAGGGGGCCTAATGAAAAACTGTTTTTT. Translating gives CASSFLRQGRGPNEKLFF.

J is TRBJ1-6 and V is TRBV4-3; TRBD1 is a possible D gene (5 bases). CDR3 length: 17 residues. The V gene lost 4 bases and the J gene lost 0 bases, with 13 bases spanning the gap. Per germline, CDR1 LGHNA and CDR2 YSLEER. The CDR3 is CASSRSRASSYNSPLHF. The CDR3 DNA sequence: TGCGCCAGCAGCCGAAGCAGGGCTAGCTCCTATAATTCACCCCTCCACTTT.

This clone was detected a few times. The chain joins TRBV29-1 to TRBJ1-1; unclear D gene. This CDR3 has 12 amino acids. Germline CDR1 SQVTM, CDR2 ANQGSEA. CDR3 amino acids: CRIVAEDTEAFF. The DNA for the CDR3 is TGCAGGATAGTGGCAGAGGACACTGAAGCTTTCTTT. Filled out from reference TRBV29-1 and TRBJ1-1, the complete variable domain reads SAVISQKPSRDICQRGTSLTIQCQVDSQVTMMFWYRQQPGQSLTLIATANQGSEATYESGFVIDKFPISRPNLTFSTLTVSNMSPEDSSIYLCRIVAEDTEAFFGQGTRLTVV.

The chain employs TRBV7-6 and TRBJ2-7, with a possible D match to TRBD1 (6 bases). The CDR3 is 19 amino acids. CDR1 is SGHVS, CDR2 FNYEAQ, per germline. The ends were cut back, 3 bases at V and 3 bases at J, with 27 bases in the middle. The CDR3 nucleotides are TGTGCCAGCAGCTTGGGGCCGGGTGGGTCGTATATAGGGGGCTACGAGCAGTACTTC. Residues: CASSLGPGGSYIGGYEQYF.

CDR3 sequence: CASSIDIQYSPLHF. The CDR3 coding sequence is TGTGCCAGCAGTATAGACATCCAATATTCACCCCTCCACTTT. The rearrangement uses TRBV2 and TRBJ1-6, with no clear D. Germline CDR1 is SNHLY and CDR2 is FYNNEI. This CDR3 contains 14 residues. Between the trimmed V and J ends, which lost 5 bases and 8 bases, there was a span of 13 bases.

The J gene is TRBJ1-1, the V gene TRBV5-8, with TRBD1 matching 9 bases. Per the germline V gene, CDR1 is SGHTS and CDR2 is YDEGEE. CDR3 length equals 17 residues. J was trimmed by 0 bases and V by 1 base; bases with no gene match: 7. The CDR3 region has the DNA TGTGCCAGCAGCTTGTACAGGGGGCGGCACCTGAACACTGAAGCTTTCTTT. This translates into CASSLYRGRHLNTEAFF.

This sequence joins TRBV28 and TRBJ1-3; D perhaps matches TRBD1 (5 bases). V was cut by 2 bases and J by 3 bases, with 14 bases left in between. This CDR3 has 16 residues. The germline V gene has CDR1 MDHEN and CDR2 SYDVKM. The CDR3 bases are TGTGCCAGCAGTTTAAGTCCAGGGCTGGGTGGAAACACCATATATTTT. It yields the protein CASSLSPGLGGNTIYF.

The CDR3 sequence is CATSDLPGTGTDTQYF. CDR3 bases: TGTGCCACCAGTGATTTGCCCGGGACAGGAACAGATACGCAGTATTTT. The chain employs TRBV24-1 and TRBJ2-3; 8 nucleotides align to TRBD1. Germline CDR1 and CDR2: KGHDR and SFDVKD. V lost 0 bases and J lost 3; bases outside the gene matches: 4. CDR3 length equals 16 residues.

The V gene is TRBV6-1, the J gene TRBJ2-7; weak D call: TRBD2 (5 bases). Germline V lookup: CDR1 MNHNS, CDR2 SASEGT. Trimming shortened V by 2 bases and J by 2 bases, and 13 bases separated the two germline ends. This CDR3 has 15 amino acids. CDR3 sequence reads: CASSESLAMTYEQYF. The CDR3 nucleotides read TGTGCCAGCAGTGAAAGCCTAGCCATGACCTACGAGCAGTACTTC.

The chain couples TRBV24-1 to TRBJ2-7; 7 nucleotides align to TRBD1. Per the germline V gene, CDR1 is KGHDR and CDR2 is SFDVKD. The CDR3 has 13 amino acids. J gave up 0 bases and V 11 bases, and 6 bases lay outside the gene matches. The CDR3 DNA is TGTGCCATTGCGACAGGGATCTCCTACGAGCAGTACGTC. Its protein product is CAIATGISYEQYV.